The entry that follows covers one T cell receptor (beta chain) sequence. Its target is unknown. A much larger clone differs from this one at a single base, so this may be a read error. In this CDR3 the conserved last residue, phenylalanine or tryptophan, is missing, so a read error is likely. The entry originates in a study of glioma-infiltrating T cells. Study results and limitations: Above-expected tissue-blood divergence occurred in all gliomas, most in low-grade ones. CDR3 overlap between tissue and blood was very small.

TCR alpha and beta CDR3 regions were amplified from RNA using iRepertoire nested multiplex PCR. One-step reverse transcription and amplification started from approximately 100-400 ng of tissue mRNA or PBMC total RNA. Each CDR3 protein is one row after TCRdb ran MiXCR on the multiplex PCR reads. The sample records about 110,000 distinct CDR3 sequences, less than 30% being singletons. Germline CDR1 reads SGHRS; CDR2 reads YFSETQ. The length of the CDR3 is 17 residues. V lost 0 bases to trimming and J lost 4 bases, with 19 bases between them. This sequence joins TRBV5-1 and TRBJ1-1; D ambiguous. What was sequenced was glioma tissue, nonneoplastic brain tissue, or PBMCs (not recorded which). The sequence was collected from a human donor with low-grade glioma or glioblastoma, undergoing nonglioma brain surgery, or in good health (not recorded which). CDR3 DNA: TGCGCCAGCAGCTTGGACCCTTACAAGGGCTGGGGCACTGAAGCTTTCCTT. It specifies CASSLDPYKGWGTEAFL.